These T cell receptor beta chains were read from a single sample in a study of T-cell reconstitution after alpha-beta-depleted transplantation in children. TCRdb redid the calling of the PCR reads with MiXCR, one entry per CDR3 protein. The repertoire holds around 490,000 distinct CDR3 sequences, with approximately 10% as singletons. Specimen: PBMCs, mostly from graft donor cells, collected 180 days after TCRalphabeta/CD19-depleted stem cell transplant. The receptors originated from a female patient between 2 and 10 years old who had a stem cell transplant for aplastic anemia, so the T cells may come from the graft donor. CDR3s include the opening cysteine and the closing phenylalanine or tryptophan. A D gene is named only where the DNA matches it firmly. Size values are once, few and many counts, or a class for expanded clones, and some rows have none.

D gene: .
clone size: .
J gene: TRBJ2-1
V gene: TRBV27
CDR3 DNA: TGTGCCAGCAGTTTCGGGGGACCGCTGAGCTCCTACAATGAGCAGTTCTTC
CDR3 protein: CASSFGGPLSSYNEQFF

D gene: .
clone size: few
J gene: TRBJ2-7
V gene: TRBV4-2
CDR3 DNA: TGTGCCAGCAGCCAACTGGGACAAGTTCCCTACGAGCAGTACTTC
CDR3 protein: CASSQLGQVPYEQYF

D gene: .
clone size: few
J gene: TRBJ2-3
V gene: TRBV28
CDR3 DNA: TGTGCCAGCAGTCTCCTACCGTTCACAGATACGCAGTATTTT
CDR3 protein: CASSLLPFTDTQYF

D gene: .
clone size: .
J gene: TRBJ1-4
V gene: TRBV5-1
CDR3 DNA: TGCGCCAGCAGCTTGGGACCCCGGATAAATGAAAAACTGTTTTTT
CDR3 protein: CASSLGPRINEKLFF

D gene: .
clone size: few
J gene: TRBJ2-3
V gene: TRBV7-9
CDR3 DNA: TGTGCCAGCAGAGACCGGATGAAGGGCACAGATACGCAGTATTTT
CDR3 protein: CASRDRMKGTDTQYF

D gene: .
clone size: many
J gene: TRBJ2-1
V gene: TRBV12-3/TRBV12-4
CDR3 DNA: TGTGCCAGCAGTCCACTTTACAATGAGCAGTTCTTC
CDR3 protein: CASSPLYNEQFF

D gene: .
clone size: few
J gene: TRBJ1-3
V gene: TRBV5-1
CDR3 DNA: TGCGCCAGCAGCTTGGAAGCCAGAGGAAACACCATATATTTT
CDR3 protein: CASSLEARGNTIYF

D gene: TRBD2
clone size: .
J gene: TRBJ2-3
V gene: TRBV9
CDR3 DNA: TGTGCCAGCAGCGTAGGAGTAGCGGGAATGACAGATACGCAGTATTTT
CDR3 protein: CASSVGVAGMTDTQYF

D gene: .
clone size: few
J gene: TRBJ1-2
V gene: TRBV10-3
CDR3 DNA: TGTGCCATCAGTGGCCGCCCCACTTCGGGTGGCTACACCTTC
CDR3 protein: CAISGRPTSGGYTF

D gene: .
clone size: few
J gene: TRBJ2-1
V gene: TRBV20-1
CDR3 DNA: TGCAGTGCTAGAGATTTACGGGCCTCCTACAATGAGCAGTTCTTC
CDR3 protein: CSARDLRASYNEQFF

D gene: TRBD2
clone size: many
J gene: TRBJ2-1
V gene: TRBV7-9
CDR3 DNA: TGTGCCAGCAGCTTAGGGAGCGCGGGAGAAACCTACAATGAGCAGTTCTTC
CDR3 protein: CASSLGSAGETYNEQFF

D gene: TRBD1
clone size: .
J gene: TRBJ1-5
V gene: TRBV18
CDR3 DNA: TGTGCCAGCTCCGCGAACGGACAGGGGGCCTTTTATAGCAATCAGCCCCAGCATTTT
CDR3 protein: CASSANGQGAFYSNQPQHF

D gene: .
clone size: few
J gene: TRBJ1-1
V gene: TRBV20-1
CDR3 DNA: TGCAGTGCCAGGACAGTTGAAGCTTTCTTT
CDR3 protein: CSARTVEAFF

D gene: .
clone size: .
J gene: TRBJ2-6
V gene: TRBV20-1
CDR3 DNA: TGCAGTGCTAGAGTGTTGGCGACAGTCGGGGCCAACGTCCTGACTTTC
CDR3 protein: CSARVLATVGANVLTF

D gene: TRBD1
clone size: many
J gene: TRBJ2-5
V gene: TRBV11-2
CDR3 DNA: TGTGCCAGCAGGGGGGACAGGGGCGAGAGGTGGGCCCAGTACTTC
CDR3 protein: CASRGDRGERWAQYF

D gene: .
clone size: many
J gene: TRBJ2-1
V gene: TRBV29-1
CDR3 DNA: TGCAGCGTTAGTTTGGGGAAGCGGACCTACAATGAGCAGTTCTTC
CDR3 protein: CSVSLGKRTYNEQFF

D gene: .
clone size: few
J gene: TRBJ1-5
V gene: TRBV10-2
CDR3 DNA: TGCGCCACGGGGAGGGATCGGGATCAGCCCCAGCATTTT
CDR3 protein: CATGRDRDQPQHF

D gene: .
clone size: .
J gene: TRBJ2-2
V gene: TRBV20-1
CDR3 DNA: TGCAGTGCTAGGGTCGGGCTAGCGAACACCGGGGAGCTGTTTTTT
CDR3 protein: CSARVGLANTGELFF

D gene: TRBD2
clone size: few
J gene: TRBJ2-1
V gene: TRBV7-2
CDR3 DNA: TGTGCCAGCCACCGAATCAGCGGGACCCACAATGAGCAGTTCTTC
CDR3 protein: CASHRISGTHNEQFF

D gene: .
clone size: few
J gene: TRBJ2-3
V gene: TRBV5-1
CDR3 DNA: TGCGCCAGCAGCCCATGGACACTCACAGATACGCAGTATTTT
CDR3 protein: CASSPWTLTDTQYF

D gene: .
clone size: .
J gene: TRBJ1-1
V gene: TRBV18
CDR3 DNA: TGTGCCAGCTCACCACCCCGGGACTCACCAGTAAATACTGAAGCTTTCTTT
CDR3 protein: CASSPPRDSPVNTEAFF

D gene: TRBD2
clone size: few
J gene: TRBJ2-2
V gene: TRBV7-9
CDR3 DNA: TGTGCCAGCAGGGCAGGCGGCGGGAGCCCCGGGGAGCTGTTTTTT
CDR3 protein: CASRAGGGSPGELFF

D gene: .
clone size: many
J gene: TRBJ1-2
V gene: TRBV27
CDR3 DNA: TGTGCCAGCAGTTTGCGAAGGAGCGGTGGCTACACCTTC
CDR3 protein: CASSLRRSGGYTF

D gene: .
clone size: .
J gene: TRBJ1-3
V gene: TRBV6-4
CDR3 DNA: TGTGCCAGCAGTCTGCCACTTCTGATTAGCGGGGGCTCTGGAAACACCATATATTTT
CDR3 protein: CASSLPLLISGGSGNTIYF

D gene: .
clone size: .
J gene: TRBJ1-1
V gene: TRBV29-1
CDR3 DNA: TGCAGCGTGAGGAGGTCAGCAGGGGCTGAAGCTTTCTTT
CDR3 protein: CSVRRSAGAEAFF

D gene: .
clone size: .
J gene: TRBJ2-6
V gene: TRBV7-9
CDR3 DNA: TGTGCCAGCAGCCTGGGTCCTTTCTCTGGGGCCAACGTCCTGACTTTC
CDR3 protein: CASSLGPFSGANVLTF

D gene: .
clone size: .
J gene: TRBJ1-1
V gene: TRBV15
CDR3 DNA: TGTGCCACCAGCAGAGATTTGAGTAACACTGAAGCTTTCTTT
CDR3 protein: CATSRDLSNTEAFF